This TCR beta chain was sequenced in a study of blood T cell repertoires in COVID-19. CDR3 length: 15 amino acids. Trimming at V came to 0 bases and at J to 3 bases, leaving 2 bases not matched to a gene. Germline V gene lookup returns CDR1 LNHNV and CDR2 YYDKDF (reference sequence). Enrollees, 18 to 89 years old, lived in 24 US areas. Participants were placed into cohorts based on the clinical history they reported. Recovery meant two consecutive negative NP/OP PCR tests, professional clearance, or resolved symptoms. Method: immunoSEQ multiplex PCR; TCRdb's copy keeps in-frame clones and lacks some. The sample yields 200,000 to 250,000 clones, 87% seen once.

The clonotype originates from a man aged 30-40 years who had recovered from COVID-19. J is TRBJ1-2 and V is TRBV15, with 9 bases fitting TRBD1. The sequencing input was PBMCs or T cells enriched from blood (not recorded which). Here the CDR3 DNA reads TGTGCCACCAGCAGAGATAGGGACAGGGACTATGGCTACACCTTC. This translates into CATSRDRDRDYGYTF.